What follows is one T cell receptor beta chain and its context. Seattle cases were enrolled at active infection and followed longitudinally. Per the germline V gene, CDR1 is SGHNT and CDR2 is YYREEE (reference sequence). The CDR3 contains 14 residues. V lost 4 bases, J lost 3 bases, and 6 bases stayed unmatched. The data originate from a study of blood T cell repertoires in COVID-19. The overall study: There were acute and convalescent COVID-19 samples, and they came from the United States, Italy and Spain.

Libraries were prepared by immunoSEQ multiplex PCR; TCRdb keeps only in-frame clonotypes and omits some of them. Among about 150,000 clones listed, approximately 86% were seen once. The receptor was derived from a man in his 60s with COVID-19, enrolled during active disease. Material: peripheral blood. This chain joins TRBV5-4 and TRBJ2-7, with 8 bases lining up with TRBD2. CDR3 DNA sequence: TGTGCCAGCAGCCTAGGGCGGGGGGTCTACGAGCAGTACTTC. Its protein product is CASSLGRGVYEQYF.